The 5 T cell receptor beta chains presented below share a single source sample, sequenced in a study of cytomegalovirus exposure and HLA in healthy donors. PCR primers comprised 60 Vbeta and 13 Jbeta primers. Produced via immunoSEQ multiplex PCR; TCRdb's table is partial and in-frame only. The sample contains approximately 91,000 clones, 86% of which appear only once. Sequenced input: PBMCs. These receptors were obtained from a young man in good health and CMV-seropositive.

The chain links TRBV12-5 to TRBJ2-1, with D perhaps matching TRBD1 (5 bases). The CDR3 length is 13 residues. Germline assignment: CDR1 LGHNT and CDR2 FRNRAP. Trimming pared 7 bases from V and 0 bases from J, leaving 7 bases between. CDR3 amino acids: CASARVSYNEQFF. In nucleotides, the CDR3 is TGTGCTAGTGCCAGGGTCTCCTACAATGAGCAGTTCTTC.

This clone has a single count. The chain couples TRBV5-6 to TRBJ2-6; the match to TRBD1 covers 8 bases. The CDR3 is 18 residues long. Germline-derived CDR1 and CDR2 are SGHDT and YYEEEE. Losses at the gene ends were 1 base for V and 1 base for J; bases not matched to a gene: 7. Here the CDR3 reads CASSLRQGSPSGANVLTF. In DNA, the CDR3 is TGTGCCAGCAGCTTGCGACAGGGGAGTCCTTCTGGGGCCAACGTCCTGACTTTC.

This clone was found once. The same CDR3 also results from other DNA sequences found in this sample. The chain carries TRBV4-1 and TRBJ2-7, with 8 bases that match TRBD2. CDR3 size: 15 residues. After removal of 1 base from V and 3 bases from J, the junction contained 5 bases not matched to a gene. Germline CDR1 is MGHRA and CDR2 is YSYEKL. The CDR3 nucleotides are TGCGCCAGCAGCCAAGGAACTAGCGGTATCTACGAGCAGTACTTC. This gives the protein CASSQGTSGIYEQYF.

This chain links TRBV30 with TRBJ1-5; tentatively, D is TRBD1 (6 bases). The V and J ends lost 2 bases and 3 bases respectively, with 11 bases between them. Looked up from germline, CDR1 is GTSNPN and CDR2 is SVGIG (reference sequence). The CDR3 is 14 amino acids. The CDR3 loop is CAWSHRDYNQPQHF. CDR3 bases: TGTGCCTGGAGTCACAGGGACTACAATCAGCCCCAGCATTTT.

This clone showed up just once. The J gene is TRBJ2-5, the V gene TRBV29-1; 11 positions agree with TRBD2. This CDR3 has 17 residues. Germline V gene lookup returns CDR1 SQVTM and CDR2 ANQGSEA. J gave up 0 bases and V 7 bases, and 13 bases lay outside the gene matches. CDR3 nucleotides: TGCAGCGCAACCTTGTGGGGACTAGCGGTATACCAAGAGACCCAGTACTTC. Amino acid sequence: CSATLWGLAVYQETQYF.